This T cell receptor beta chain was sequenced for a study of blood T cell repertoires in COVID-19. With 6 bases removed from V and 0 bases from J, the gap between germline ends came to 11 bases. The CDR3 length is 14 residues. CDR1 LNHDA and CDR2 SQIVND come from the germline V gene (reference sequence). TCRdb's table, derived via immunoSEQ multiplex PCR, lists solely in-frame clones and lacks some. The sample shows some 290,000 clones, under 95% of them seen only once. The study drew participants aged about 18 to 90 years from around 24 US areas. This clonotype originated in a woman aged 40-49 years with acute COVID-19. The chain links TRBV19 to TRBJ1-2; possible D gene TRBD1, 6 bases. The specimen was PBMCs or T cells enriched from blood (not recorded which). CDR3: CASRVQGTNYGYTF. The CDR3 bases are TGTGCCAGTAGGGTACAGGGAACTAACTATGGCTACACCTTC.